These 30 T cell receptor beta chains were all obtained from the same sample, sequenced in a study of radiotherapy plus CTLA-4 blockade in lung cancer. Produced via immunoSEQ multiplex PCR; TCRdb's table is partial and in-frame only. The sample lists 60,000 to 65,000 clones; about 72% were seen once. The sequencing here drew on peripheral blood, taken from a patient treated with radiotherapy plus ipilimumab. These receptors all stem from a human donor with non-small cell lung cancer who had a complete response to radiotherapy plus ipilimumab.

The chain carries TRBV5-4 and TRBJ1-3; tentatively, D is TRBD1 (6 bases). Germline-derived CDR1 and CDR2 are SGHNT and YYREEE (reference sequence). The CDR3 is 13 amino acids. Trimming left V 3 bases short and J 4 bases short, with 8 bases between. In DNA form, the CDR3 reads TGTGCCAGCAGCTGGGACACCGGAAACACCATATATTTT. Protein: CASSWDTGNTIYF.

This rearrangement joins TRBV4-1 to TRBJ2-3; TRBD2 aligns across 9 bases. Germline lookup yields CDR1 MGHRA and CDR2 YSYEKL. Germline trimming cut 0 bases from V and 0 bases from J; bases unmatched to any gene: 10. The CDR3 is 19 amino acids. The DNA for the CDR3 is TGCGCCAGCAGCCAAGAAGGCGGCGATAGCGGGGGTAGCACAGATACGCAGTATTTT. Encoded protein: CASSQEGGDSGGSTDTQYF.

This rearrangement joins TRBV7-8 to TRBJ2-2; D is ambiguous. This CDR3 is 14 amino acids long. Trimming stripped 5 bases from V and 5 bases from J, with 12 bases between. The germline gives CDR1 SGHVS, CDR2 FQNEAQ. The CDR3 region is CASSQGPLTGELFF. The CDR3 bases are TGTGCCAGCAGCCAAGGTCCTTTAACCGGGGAGCTGTTTTTT.

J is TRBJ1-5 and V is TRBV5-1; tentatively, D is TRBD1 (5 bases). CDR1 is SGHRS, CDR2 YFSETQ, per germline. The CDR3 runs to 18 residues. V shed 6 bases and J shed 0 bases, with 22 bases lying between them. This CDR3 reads CASMGDFGTHYSNQPQHF. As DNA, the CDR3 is TGCGCCAGCATGGGGGATTTCGGGACCCACTATAGCAATCAGCCCCAGCATTTT.

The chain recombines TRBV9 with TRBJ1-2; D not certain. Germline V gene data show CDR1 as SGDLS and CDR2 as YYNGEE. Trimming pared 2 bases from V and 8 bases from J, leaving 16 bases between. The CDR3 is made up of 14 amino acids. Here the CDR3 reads CASSVSVAEGGYTF. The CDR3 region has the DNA TGTGCCAGCAGCGTCTCCGTTGCAGAAGGGGGCTACACCTTC.

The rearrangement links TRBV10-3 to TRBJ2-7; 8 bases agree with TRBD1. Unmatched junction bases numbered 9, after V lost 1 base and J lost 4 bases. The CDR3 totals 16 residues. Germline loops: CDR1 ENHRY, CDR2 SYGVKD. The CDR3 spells CAISEFAGTGAYEQYF. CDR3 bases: TGTGCCATCAGTGAGTTTGCTGGGACAGGAGCATACGAGCAGTACTTC.

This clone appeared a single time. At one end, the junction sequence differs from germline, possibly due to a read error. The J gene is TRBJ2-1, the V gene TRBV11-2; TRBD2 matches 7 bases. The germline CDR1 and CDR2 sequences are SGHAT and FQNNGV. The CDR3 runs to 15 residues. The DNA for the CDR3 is TGTGCCAGCAGCATAGACTTGGCGGGAGCTAATGAGCAGTTCTTC. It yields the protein CASSIDLAGANEQFF.

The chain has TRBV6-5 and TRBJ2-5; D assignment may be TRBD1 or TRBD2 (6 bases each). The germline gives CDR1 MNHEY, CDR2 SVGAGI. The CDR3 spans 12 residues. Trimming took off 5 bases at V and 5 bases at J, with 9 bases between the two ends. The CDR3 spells CASSVGGETQYF. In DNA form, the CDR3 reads TGTGCCAGCAGTGTGGGGGGCGAGACCCAGTACTTC.

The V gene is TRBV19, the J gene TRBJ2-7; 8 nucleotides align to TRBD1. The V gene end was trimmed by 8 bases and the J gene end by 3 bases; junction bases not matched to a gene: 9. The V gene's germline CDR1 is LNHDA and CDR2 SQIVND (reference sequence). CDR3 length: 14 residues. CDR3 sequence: CASAFRDRYYEQYF. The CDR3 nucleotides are TGTGCCAGTGCTTTCCGGGACAGGTACTACGAGCAGTACTTC.

The CDR3 coding sequence is TGTGCCAGCAGCTTGGGAGTAGGAGAGTTGACAGGGGAAGCTTTCTTT. Its protein is CASSLGVGELTGEAFF. The V call is TRBV5-8, the J call TRBJ1-1; 7 bases align to TRBD1. The CDR3 extends over 16 amino acids. V shed 0 bases, J shed 8 bases, and the junction held 13 bases outside the gene matches. Germline loops: CDR1 SGHTS, CDR2 YDEGEE.

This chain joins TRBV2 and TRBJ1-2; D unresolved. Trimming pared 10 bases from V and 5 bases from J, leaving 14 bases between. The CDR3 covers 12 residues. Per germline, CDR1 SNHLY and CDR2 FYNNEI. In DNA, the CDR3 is TGTGCCAACAAAGGTCGGTTTTATGGCTACACCTTC. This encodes CANKGRFYGYTF.

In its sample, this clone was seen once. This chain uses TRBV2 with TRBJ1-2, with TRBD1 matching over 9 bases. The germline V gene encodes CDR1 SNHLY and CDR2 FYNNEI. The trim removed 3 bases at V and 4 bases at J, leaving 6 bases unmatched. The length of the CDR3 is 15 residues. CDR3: CASSDQQGAGYGYTF. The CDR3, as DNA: TGTGCCAGCAGTGACCAACAGGGGGCTGGCTATGGCTACACCTTC.

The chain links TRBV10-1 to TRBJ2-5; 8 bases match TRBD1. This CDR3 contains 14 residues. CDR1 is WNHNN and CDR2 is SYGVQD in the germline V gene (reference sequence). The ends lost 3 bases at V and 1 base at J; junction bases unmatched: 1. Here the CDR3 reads CASSDGQGQETQYF. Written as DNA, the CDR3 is TGCGCCAGCAGTGACGGACAGGGCCAAGAGACCCAGTACTTC.

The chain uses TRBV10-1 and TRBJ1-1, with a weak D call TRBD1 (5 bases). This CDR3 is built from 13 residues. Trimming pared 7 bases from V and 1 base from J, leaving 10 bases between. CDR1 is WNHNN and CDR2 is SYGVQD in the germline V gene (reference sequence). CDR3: CASTLGQNTEAFF. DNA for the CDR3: TGCGCCAGCACTCTCGGACAGAACACTGAAGCTTTCTTT.

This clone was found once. The CDR3 DNA reads TGTGCCAGCAGTGAGGATCGGGACAGCCCCTACAATGAGCAGTTCTTC. It encodes CASSEDRDSPYNEQFF. The chain uses TRBV27 and TRBJ2-1; TRBD1 matches at 7 bases. J was trimmed by 2 bases and V by 5 bases; bases with no gene match: 9. This CDR3 is built from 16 residues. The V gene's germline CDR1 is MNHEY and CDR2 SMNVEV (reference sequence).

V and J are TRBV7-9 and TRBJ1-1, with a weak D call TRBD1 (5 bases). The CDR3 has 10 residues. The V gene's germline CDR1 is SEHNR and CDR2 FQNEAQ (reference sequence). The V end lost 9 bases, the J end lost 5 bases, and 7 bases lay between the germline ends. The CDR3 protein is CASRGTEAFF. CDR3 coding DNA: TGTGCCAGTCGGGGGACTGAAGCTTTCTTT.

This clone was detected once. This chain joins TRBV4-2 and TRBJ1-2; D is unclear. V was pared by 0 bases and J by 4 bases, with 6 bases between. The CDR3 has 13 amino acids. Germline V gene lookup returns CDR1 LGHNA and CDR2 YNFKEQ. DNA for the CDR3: TGTGCCAGCAGCCAAGAGGGTCGCTATGGCTACACCTTC. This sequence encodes CASSQEGRYGYTF.

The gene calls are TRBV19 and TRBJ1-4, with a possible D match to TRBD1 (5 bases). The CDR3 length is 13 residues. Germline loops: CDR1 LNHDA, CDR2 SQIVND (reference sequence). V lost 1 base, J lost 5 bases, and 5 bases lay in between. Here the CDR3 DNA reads TGTGCCAGTAGTATAGCAGGGAATGAAAAACTGTTTTTT. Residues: CASSIAGNEKLFF.

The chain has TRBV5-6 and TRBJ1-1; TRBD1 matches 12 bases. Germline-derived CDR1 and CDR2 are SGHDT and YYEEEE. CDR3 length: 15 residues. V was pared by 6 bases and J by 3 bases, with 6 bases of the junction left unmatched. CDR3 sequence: CASIPGQGAYTEAFF. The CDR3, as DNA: TGTGCCAGCATCCCGGGACAGGGGGCGTACACTGAAGCTTTCTTT.

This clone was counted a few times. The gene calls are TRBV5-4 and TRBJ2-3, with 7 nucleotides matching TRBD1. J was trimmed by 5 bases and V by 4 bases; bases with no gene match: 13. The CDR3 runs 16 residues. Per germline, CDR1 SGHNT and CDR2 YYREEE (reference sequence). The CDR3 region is CASSSGQDPSLDTQYF. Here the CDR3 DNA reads TGTGCCAGCAGCAGCGGACAGGACCCTTCTCTAGATACGCAGTATTTT.

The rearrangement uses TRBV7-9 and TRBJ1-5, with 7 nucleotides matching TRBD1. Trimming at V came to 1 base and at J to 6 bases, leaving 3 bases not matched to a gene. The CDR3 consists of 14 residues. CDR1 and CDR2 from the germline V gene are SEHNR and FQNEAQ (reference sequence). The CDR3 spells CASSLDRGSQPQHF. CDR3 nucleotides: TGTGCCAGCAGCTTAGACAGGGGCAGTCAGCCCCAGCATTTT. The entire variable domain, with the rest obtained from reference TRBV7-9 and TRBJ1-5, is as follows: DTGVSQNPRHKITKRGQNVTFRCDPISEHNRLYWYRQTLGQGPEFLTYFQNEAQLEKSRLLSDRFSAERPKGSFSTLEIQRTEQGDSAMYLCASSLDRGSQPQHFGDGTRLSIL.

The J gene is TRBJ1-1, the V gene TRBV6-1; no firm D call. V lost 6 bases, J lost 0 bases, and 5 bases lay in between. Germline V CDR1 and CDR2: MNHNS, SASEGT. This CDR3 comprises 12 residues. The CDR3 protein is CASRQLNTEAFF. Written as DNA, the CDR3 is TGTGCCAGCAGACAGTTGAACACTGAAGCTTTCTTT.

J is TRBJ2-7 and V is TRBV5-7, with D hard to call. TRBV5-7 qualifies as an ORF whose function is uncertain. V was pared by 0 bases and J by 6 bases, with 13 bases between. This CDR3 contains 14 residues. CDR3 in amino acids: CASSLGTVKGEQYV. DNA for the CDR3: TGTGCCAGCAGCTTGGGTACAGTAAAGGGCGAGCAGTACGTC.

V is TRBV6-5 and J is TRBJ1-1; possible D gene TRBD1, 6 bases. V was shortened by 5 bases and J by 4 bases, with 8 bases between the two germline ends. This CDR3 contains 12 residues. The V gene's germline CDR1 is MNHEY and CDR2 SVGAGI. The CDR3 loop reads CASSGGGTEAFF. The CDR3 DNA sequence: TGTGCCAGCAGTGGAGGGGGCACTGAAGCTTTCTTT.

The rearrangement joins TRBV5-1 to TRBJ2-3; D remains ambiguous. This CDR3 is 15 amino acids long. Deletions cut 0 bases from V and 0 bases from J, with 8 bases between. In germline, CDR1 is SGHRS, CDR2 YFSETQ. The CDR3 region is CASSLGSPSTDTQYF. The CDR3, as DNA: TGCGCCAGCAGCTTGGGAAGCCCTAGCACAGATACGCAGTATTTT.

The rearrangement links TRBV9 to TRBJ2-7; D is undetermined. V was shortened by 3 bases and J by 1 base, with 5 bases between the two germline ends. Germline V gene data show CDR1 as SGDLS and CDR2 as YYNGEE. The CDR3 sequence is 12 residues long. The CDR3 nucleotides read TGTGCCAGCAGCGGATCGTCCTACGAGCAGTACTTC. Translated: CASSGSSYEQYF. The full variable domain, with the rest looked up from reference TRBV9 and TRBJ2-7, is DSGVTQTPKHLITATGQRVTLRCSPRSGDLSVYWYQQSLDQGLQFLIQYYNGEERAKGNILERFSAQQFPDLHSELNLSSLELGDSALYFCASSGSSYEQYFGPGTRLTVT.

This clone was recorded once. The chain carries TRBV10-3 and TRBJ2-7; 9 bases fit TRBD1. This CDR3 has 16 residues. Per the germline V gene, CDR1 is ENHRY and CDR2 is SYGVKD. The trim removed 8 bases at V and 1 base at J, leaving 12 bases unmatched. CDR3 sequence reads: CAIHRTDRGDSYEQYF. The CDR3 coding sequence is TGTGCCATCCACCGGACGGACAGGGGAGATTCCTACGAGCAGTACTTC.

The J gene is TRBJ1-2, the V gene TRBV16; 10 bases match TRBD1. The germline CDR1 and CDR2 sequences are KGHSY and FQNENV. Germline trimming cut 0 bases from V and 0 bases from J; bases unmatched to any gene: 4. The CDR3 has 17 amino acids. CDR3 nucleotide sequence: TGTGCCAGCAGCCAATCGGGGGACAGGGGACCTAACTATGGCTACACCTTC. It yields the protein CASSQSGDRGPNYGYTF.

Here the CDR3 reads CASSPMGVGNTGELFF. The DNA of the CDR3 is TGCGCCAGCAGCCCCATGGGGGTTGGGAACACCGGGGAGCTGTTTTTT. The chain couples TRBV5-1 to TRBJ2-2; perhaps D is TRBD1 or TRBD2 (5 bases each). In germline, CDR1 is SGHRS, CDR2 YFSETQ. V was trimmed by 4 bases and J by 1 base, leaving 14 bases between them. The CDR3 contains 16 residues.

In DNA form, the CDR3 reads TGCGCCAGCAGCGCGGACAGCTATGGCTACACCTTC. It codes for CASSADSYGYTF. The chain joins TRBV5-1 to TRBJ1-2, with D maybe TRBD1 (6 bases). Trimming took 4 bases from V and 4 from J, leaving 8 bases between them. Per germline, CDR1 SGHRS and CDR2 YFSETQ. CDR3 size: 12 residues. Together with reference TRBV5-1 and TRBJ1-2, the CDR3 gives the full variable domain: KAGVTQTPRYLIKTRGQQVTLSCSPISGHRSVSWYQQTPGQGLQFLFEYFSETQRNKGNFPGRFSGRQFSNSRSEMNVSTLELGDSALYLCASSADSYGYTFGSGTRLTVV.